A single sample is the source of the 23 T cell receptor beta chains below, sequenced in a study of regulatory T cells in long-lasting Graves disease (dated by TCRdb to about 2021). The receptor library was made with multiplex PCR. Sequenced on an Illumina HiSeq 4000. CDR3 regions were amplified by Arm-PCR with iRepertoire HTBI primers to construct TCR beta libraries. TCRdb reprocessed the public reads (quality trimming at Q25 with fastp, clone calling with MiXCR) and kept in-frame beta chains. Duplicate CDR3 protein sequences are folded into a single record with the most common DNA and genes. The sample profile shows around 320,000 distinct CDR3 sequences; 16% of them were found once. Jointly, the top ten make up 30% of the sample. This specimen's time point label, per the study, means: newly diagnosed GD, antithyroid drugs for less than 3 months. For both TCR sequencing and RNA sequencing, RNA was extracted from PBMCs using TRIzol.

The same data also went into a second study, on T cells in Graves' hyperthyroidism and ophthalmopathy.

The starting material was peripheral blood mononuclear cells (PBMCs), obtained at new diagnosis, from a patient treated with antithyroid drugs. These receptors came from a man aged 40-50 years with Graves disease. Donor details come from another sample of the same person, matched by shared clones.

V and J are TRBV6-6 and TRBJ1-1; D uncertain. The CDR3 runs 15 residues. CDR1 is MNHNY, CDR2 SVGAGI, per germline (reference sequence). V was shortened by 0 bases and J by 3 bases, with 11 bases between the two germline ends. As DNA, the CDR3 is TGTGCCAGCAGTTACTCGATAGGAGGGTACACTGAAGCTTTCTTT. Protein product: CASSYSIGGYTEAFF.

This clonotype was recorded at least ten times. V usage is TRBV20-1 and J usage is TRBJ1-1; no reliable D call. The V end was cut by 1 base, the J end by 9 bases, with 6 bases between. The CDR3 has 10 residues. The germline V gene has CDR1 DFQATT and CDR2 SNEGSKA (reference sequence). The CDR3 sequence is CSARGPKAFF. The CDR3 DNA sequence: TGCAGTGCTAGAGGCCCGAAAGCTTTCTTT.

This chain connects TRBV10-3 to TRBJ1-1; D gene unclear. Per the germline V gene, CDR1 is ENHRY and CDR2 is SYGVKD. V shed 2 bases and J shed 11 bases, with 15 bases lying between them. The CDR3 loop spans 13 amino acids. CDR3 region: CAISEMEQSRAFF. CDR3 nucleotide sequence: TGTGCCATCAGTGAGATGGAGCAAAGTAGGGCTTTCTTT.

The table lists this clonotype with a few counts. This may stem from a read error, because a much larger clone lies one nucleotide away. In this CDR3 the conserved last residue, phenylalanine or tryptophan, is missing, so a read error is likely. It is unclear where the CDR3 begins or ends on the DNA, so no DNA is shown, and the CDR3 is as TCRdb lists it. The chain couples TRBV12-3 or TRBV12-4 to TRBJ1-5. The CDR3 is 15 amino acids in total, end residues counted. The CDR3 here is CASSLDRVVGINLHL.

This clonotype has at least ten counts. V and J are TRBV15 and TRBJ2-1; 16 bases map to TRBD2. The CDR3 covers 15 residues. The V gene end was trimmed by 5 bases and the J gene end by 10 bases; junction bases not matched to a gene: 5. Germline V gene sequence: CDR1 LNHNV, CDR2 YYDKDF (reference sequence). The CDR3 spells CATSWGTSGGEEQFF. In DNA form, the CDR3 reads TGTGCCACCAGCTGGGGGACTAGCGGGGGGGAGGAGCAGTTCTTC.

The genes are TRBV29-1 and TRBJ1-3; D not resolved. The CDR3 covers 13 residues. Germline lookup yields CDR1 SQVTM and CDR2 ANQGSEA. The V end lost 7 bases, the J end lost 0 bases, and 10 bases lay between the germline ends. DNA of the CDR3: TGCAGCGCTGCTCAGAGCTCTGGAAACACCATATATTTT. The encoded protein is CSAAQSSGNTIYF. Based on the CDR3 plus reference TRBV29-1 and TRBJ1-3, the full variable domain is SAVISQKPSRDICQRGTSLTIQCQVDSQVTMMFWYRQQPGQSLTLIATANQGSEATYESGFVIDKFPISRPNLTFSTLTVSNMSPEDSSIYLCSAAQSSGNTIYFGEGSWLTVV.

This clonotype was counted ten times or more. The CDR3: CASSSTGLGSETQYF. The DNA for the CDR3 is TGTGCCAGCAGCTCTACGGGACTAGGATCAGAGACCCAGTACTTC. The V and J genes are TRBV12-3 or TRBV12-4 and TRBJ2-5; 8 bases agree with TRBD2. Trimming at V came to 6 bases and at J to 4 bases, leaving 10 bases not matched to a gene. The CDR3 has 15 residues.

This clonotype has only a few counts. A much larger clone is a single base away; this may be a read error. The rearrangement joins TRBV11-3 to TRBJ2-1; D could derive from TRBD1 or TRBD2 (6 bases each). Germline lookup yields CDR1 SGHNT and CDR2 YENEEA. The ends were cut back, 6 bases at V and 9 bases at J, with 21 bases in the middle. CDR3 length: 15 residues. The CDR3: CASSSGADTYPEQFF. CDR3 DNA sequence: TGTGCCAGCAGTTCGGGGGCAGACACGTATCCTGAGCAGTTCTTC.

This clonotype was recorded at least ten times. This chain connects TRBV11-2 to TRBJ2-4, with no clear D. The CDR3 length is 18 residues. Germline loops: CDR1 SGHAT, CDR2 FQNNGV. V was clipped by 3 bases and J by 0 bases, with 18 bases between them. The DNA for the CDR3 is TGTGCCAGCAGCTTGGTCAGTCCGCGCTTACTAGCCAAAAACATTCAGTACTTC. Its protein product is CASSLVSPRLLAKNIQYF. Using reference TRBV11-2 and TRBJ2-4 for the parts outside the CDR3, the full variable domain is EAGVAQSPRYKIIEKRQSVAFWCNPISGHATLYWYQQILGQGPKLLIQFQNNGVVDDSQLPKDRFSAERLKGVDSTLKIQPAKLEDSAVYLCASSLVSPRLLAKNIQYFGAGTRLSVL.

The rearrangement uses TRBV7-2 and TRBJ2-1; 11 nucleotides line up with TRBD2. V shed 6 bases and J 6 bases; nucleotides not matched to a gene: 1. There are 13 residues in the CDR3. Per germline, CDR1 SGHTA and CDR2 FQGNSA. In nucleotides, the CDR3 is TGTGCCAGCAGGGGGACTAGCGGCAATGAGCAGTTCTTC. Protein sequence: CASRGTSGNEQFF.

The sample holds many counts of this clonotype. This rearrangement joins TRBV24-1 to TRBJ2-7; D is unresolved. The germline V and J ends were trimmed by 4 bases and 1 base, with 10 bases remaining between them. CDR1 KGHDR and CDR2 SFDVKD come from the germline V gene. This CDR3 region has 14 residues. In nucleotides, the CDR3 is TGTGCCACCAGTGACGCAGGTTCTTCCTACGAGCAGTACTTC. Residues: CATSDAGSSYEQYF.

This chain uses TRBV24-1 with TRBJ2-1; perhaps TRBD1 as D (5 bases). V was shortened by 1 base and J by 9 bases, with 12 bases between the two germline ends. Per the germline V gene, CDR1 is KGHDR and CDR2 is SFDVKD. This CDR3 is 14 amino acids long. CDR3 bases: TGTGCCACCAGTGATTTTCCAGGGTCAAGTGAGCAGTTCTTC. It yields the protein CATSDFPGSSEQFF.

In DNA, the CDR3 is TGTGCCAGCAGTCCAAGACAAACCCGACGGGAAAAACTGTTTTTT. Protein: CASSPRQTRREKLFF. V usage is TRBV6-1 and J usage is TRBJ1-4; D gene ambiguous. Germline V gene sequence: CDR1 MNHNS, CDR2 SASEGT. CDR3 length: 15 residues. The ends were cut back, 5 bases at V and 8 bases at J, with 18 bases in the middle.

The V and J genes are TRBV6-5 and TRBJ2-7, with 10 bases that match TRBD2. Trimming at V came to 4 bases and at J to 4 bases, leaving 10 bases not matched to a gene. Germline V gives CDR1 MNHEY, CDR2 SVGAGI. CDR3 length: 16 amino acids. The CDR3 coding sequence is TGTGCCAGCAGTTCCCGTCCTCTAGCGGGGGCTTACGAGCAGTACTTC. Protein product: CASSSRPLAGAYEQYF.

This clonotype came up many times. CDR3 loop: CASRWDRGGDGEQYF. CDR3 nucleotide sequence: TGTGCCAGCAGATGGGACAGGGGAGGGGACGGGGAGCAGTACTTC. V is TRBV2 and J is TRBJ2-7, with 10 bases aligning to TRBD1. V lost 6 bases, J lost 7 bases, and 12 bases stayed unmatched. Germline CDR1 is SNHLY and CDR2 is FYNNEI. The CDR3 extends over 15 amino acids.

This clonotype appeared many times. Here the CDR3 reads CATSGEAGPGGEQFF. The CDR3 DNA reads as TGTGCCACCAGCGGGGAAGCGGGTCCAGGCGGGGAGCAGTTCTTC. This chain links TRBV24-1 with TRBJ2-1; possibly TRBD2 for D (6 bases). CDR3 size: 15 residues. Germline V CDR1 and CDR2: KGHDR, SFDVKD. V was shortened by 7 bases and J by 10 bases, with 22 bases between the two germline ends.

This clonotype occurred a few times. The genes are TRBV3-1 and TRBJ1-1; D is unresolved. V was pared by 6 bases and J by 5 bases, with 16 bases between. Germline lookup yields CDR1 LGHDT and CDR2 YNNKEL (reference sequence). This CDR3 region has 14 residues. CDR3 loop: CASSLIVPGTEAFF. The CDR3 DNA sequence: TGTGCCAGCAGTTTGATAGTCCCGGGGACTGAAGCTTTCTTT.

This chain uses TRBV7-3 with TRBJ1-2; D perhaps matches TRBD1 (6 bases). V was shortened by 5 bases and J by 2 bases, with 15 bases between the two germline ends. CDR3 length: 15 residues. Germline values: CDR1 SGHTA, CDR2 FQGTGA. CDR3 sequence: CASSPVAGGNYGYTF. Here the CDR3 DNA reads TGTGCCAGCAGCCCCGTCGCTGGGGGCAACTATGGCTACACCTTC.

The V gene is TRBV7-6, the J gene TRBJ2-1; 8 nucleotides agree with TRBD2. With 1 base clipped from V and 10 bases from J, the junction kept 12 bases outside the gene matches. The length of the CDR3 is 16 residues. CDR1 SGHVS and CDR2 FNYEAQ come from the germline V gene. CDR3 sequence (DNA): TGTGCCAGCAGCTTAGTTGGGACTAGTTCAGAAAAGGAGCAGTTCTTC. It encodes CASSLVGTSSEKEQFF. The variable domain in full, completed from reference TRBV7-6 and TRBJ2-1, reads GAGVSQSPRYKVTKRGQDVALRCDPISGHVSLYWYRQALGQGPEFLTYFNYEAQQDKSGLPNDRFSAERPEGSISTLTIQRTEQRDSAMYRCASSLVGTSSEKEQFFGPGTRLTVL.

This clonotype was seen many times. This chain joins TRBV12-3 or TRBV12-4 and TRBJ2-2; TRBD1 might be the D (6 bases). The CDR3 runs to 15 residues. Trimming stripped 6 bases from V and 6 bases from J, with 17 bases between. CDR3 sequence reads: CASRPGQQGAGELFF. The CDR3 nucleotides read TGTGCCAGCAGACCCGGACAGCAAGGTGCCGGGGAGCTGTTTTTT.

Note on this clonotype: This likely came from a read error, as a far larger clone is one base away. The V and J genes are TRBV11-2 and TRBJ2-3; weak D call: TRBD2 (6 bases). The DNA matches TRBJ2-5 better at its end, which makes the J call doubtful. CDR1 and CDR2 from the germline V gene are SGHAT and FQNNGV. This CDR3 has 13 amino acids. CDR3 protein: CASSFQEGGTQYF. Here the CDR3 DNA reads TGTGCCAGCAGCTTTCAGGAGGGAGGGACCCAGTACTTC.

This clonotype was seen repeatedly, ten times or more. The V and J genes are TRBV29-1 and TRBJ2-3; D is undetermined. The V gene's germline CDR1 is SQVTM and CDR2 ANQGSEA. This CDR3 has 13 residues. Trimming shortened V by 7 bases and J by 5 bases, and 16 bases separated the two germline ends. CDR3 amino acids: CSGGRVEEDTQYF. The CDR3 DNA reads as TGCAGCGGCGGACGGGTCGAGGAAGATACGCAGTATTTT.

V is TRBV6-1 and J is TRBJ2-3, with 7 nucleotides matching TRBD1. V dropped 6 bases and J dropped 0; count of bases not matched to a gene: 9. CDR1 and CDR2 (germline): MNHNS, SASEGT. The CDR3 length is 16 residues. The CDR3 DNA sequence: TGTGCCAGCAGCCCCCTCGGGACAGCCAGCACAGATACGCAGTATTTT. Amino acids: CASSPLGTASTDTQYF.